The source of this TCR beta chain is a study of cytotoxic CD8 clonotypes in ibrutinib-treated CLL. Study in general: The response samples were taken once patients had been treated for a median of roughly 12 months, range 6 to 36.

Germline CDR1 and CDR2: SNHLY and FYNNEI. The CDR3 runs to 14 residues. V trimming: 6 bases; J trimming: 8 bases; junction bases outside the gene matches: 10. Data came from immunoSEQ multiplex PCR; TCRdb stores just in-frame clones and leaves some out. The profile shows 95,000 to 100,000 clones, around 73% of them singletons. This chain links TRBV2 with TRBJ1-5; 7 positions match TRBD1. This specimen consisted of PBMCs, obtained after 12 months of ibrutinib treatment. This clonotype was obtained from a human donor with chronic lymphocytic leukemia. The CDR3 spells CASRLGGGEEPQHF. For the CDR3, the DNA is TGTGCCAGCAGGTTGGGAGGGGGCGAGGAGCCCCAGCATTTT.